A single sample is the source of the 20 T cell receptor beta chains below, sequenced in a study of blood T cell repertoires in COVID-19. Method: immunoSEQ multiplex PCR; TCRdb's copy keeps in-frame clones and lacks some. This table has about 210,000 clones, 75% to 90% appearing once. Sequencing input: PBMCs or T cells enriched from blood (not recorded which). These receptors originate from a man between 35 and 55 years old who had recovered from COVID-19.

This chain uses TRBV6-4 with TRBJ2-1; 10 positions agree with TRBD2. CDR1 is MRHNA, CDR2 SNTAGT, per germline. This CDR3 region has 16 residues. The ends lost 4 bases at V and 9 bases at J; junction bases unmatched: 12. CDR3 coding DNA: TGTGCCAGCAGTGTCGCCGGGACTAGCGATACAAGTGAGCAGTTCTTC. It specifies CASSVAGTSDTSEQFF.

V gene TRBV3-1 (or the pseudogene TRBV3-2) combines with J gene TRBJ2-1; 9 nucleotides agree with TRBD2. The germline V gene has CDR1 LGHDT and CDR2 YNNKEL (reference sequence). The V gene end was trimmed by 0 bases and the J gene end by 6 bases; junction bases not matched to a gene: 9. The CDR3 length is 17 residues. CDR3 sequence (DNA): TGTGCCAGCAGCCAAGAACCACCGGGACTAGCTCTCAATGAGCAGTTCTTC. This codes for CASSQEPPGLALNEQFF.

The chain is built from TRBV5-8 and TRBJ2-3; D may be TRBD1 (5 bases). This CDR3 is built from 16 residues. V shed 3 bases and J shed 2 bases, with 16 bases lying between them. Germline V gene lookup returns CDR1 SGHTS and CDR2 YDEGEE. CDR3 DNA: TGTGCCAGCAGCTCCTCCCGACAGACGGCCACAGATACGCAGTATTTT. Translating it yields CASSSSRQTATDTQYF.

J is TRBJ2-7 and V is TRBV6-7, with 7 bases lining up with TRBD2. TRBV6-7 is annotated as an ORF whose role is uncertain. The CDR3 consists of 15 residues. The V segment lost 8 bases and the J segment 3 bases; nucleotides outside the gene matches: 13. The CDR3 here is CASGFRDYKNYEQYF. CDR3 coding DNA: TGTGCCAGCGGCTTCCGGGACTACAAAAACTACGAGCAGTACTTC.

The chain joins TRBV4-1 to TRBJ2-7; 7 bases fit TRBD1. This CDR3 comprises 16 residues. Germline loops: CDR1 MGHRA, CDR2 YSYEKL. V dropped 2 bases and J dropped 4; count of bases not matched to a gene: 11. The CDR3 DNA reads as TGCGCCAGCAGCCAACATCCGACGGACAGGTCGTACGAGCAGTACTTC. This encodes CASSQHPTDRSYEQYF.

V and J are TRBV6-5 and TRBJ2-5; D is possibly TRBD2 (7 bases). Trimming took 7 bases from V and 5 from J, leaving 17 bases between them. From germline, CDR1 is MNHEY and CDR2 SVGAGI. This CDR3 is 14 amino acids long. CDR3 DNA: TGTGCCAGCACTCAAAGGGGGGGAGGTGAGACCCAGTACTTC. This translates into CASTQRGGGETQYF.

V gene TRBV29-1 combines with J gene TRBJ2-2, with a possible D match to TRBD2 (5 bases). This CDR3 contains 13 residues. V lost 7 bases to trimming and J lost 3 bases, with 12 bases between them. CDR1 and CDR2 (germline): SQVTM, ANQGSEA. As DNA, the CDR3 is TGCAGCGCCTCGGACTCGGACACCGGGGAGCTGTTTTTT. Residues: CSASDSDTGELFF.

The V and J genes are TRBV9 and TRBJ2-1; TRBD2 aligns across 15 bases. The V gene end was trimmed by 4 bases and the J gene end by 7 bases; junction bases not matched to a gene: 6. Per the germline V gene, CDR1 is SGDLS and CDR2 is YYNGEE. This CDR3 has 16 amino acids. In DNA form, the CDR3 reads TGTGCCAGCAGCTTTCGGACTAGCGGGAGGGTGAATGAGCAGTTCTTC. This encodes CASSFRTSGRVNEQFF.

The chain employs TRBV7-2 and TRBJ1-2; 9 bases line up with TRBD1. CDR3 length: 14 residues. Germline values: CDR1 SGHTA, CDR2 FQGNSA. V trimming: 4 bases; J trimming: 4 bases; junction bases outside the gene matches: 4. In DNA, the CDR3 is TGTGCCAGCAGCTGGGGACAGGGAGGCTATGGCTACACCTTC. Its protein is CASSWGQGGYGYTF.

This clone has just one count. The rearrangement joins TRBV10-3 to TRBJ2-1, with TRBD2 matching 8 bases. The CDR3 loop spans 14 amino acids. The germline V gene encodes CDR1 ENHRY and CDR2 SYGVKD. With 7 bases clipped from V and 0 bases from J, the junction kept 2 bases outside the gene matches. The CDR3 DNA sequence: TGTGCCATCAAAAGCGGGAGCTCCTACAATGAGCAGTTCTTC. Residues: CAIKSGSSYNEQFF.

The chain combines TRBV30 with TRBJ2-5, with D hard to call. V was shortened by 0 bases and J by 2 bases, with 10 bases between the two germline ends. This CDR3 spans 14 amino acids. The germline V gene encodes CDR1 GTSNPN and CDR2 SVGIG (reference sequence). CDR3 sequence: CAWSVRQRQETQYF. The CDR3 bases are TGTGCCTGGAGTGTACGGCAGAGGCAAGAGACCCAGTACTTC.

The rearrangement links TRBV18 to TRBJ2-4; 8 bases are a match to TRBD1. Germline V lookup: CDR1 KGHSH, CDR2 LQKENI. J lost 4 bases, V lost 2 bases, and 7 bases had no gene match. The CDR3 is 16 amino acids. CDR3 DNA: TGTGCCAGCTCACCAGATCTAAACAGGGGGAAAAACATTCAGTACTTC. Translation gives CASSPDLNRGKNIQYF.

The chain links TRBV6-5 to TRBJ1-5; D ambiguous. The CDR3 runs to 16 residues. The germline CDR1 and CDR2 sequences are MNHEY and SVGAGI. V dropped 0 bases and J dropped 9 bases, with 18 bases sitting between them. DNA for the CDR3: TGTGCCAGCAGTTACTCATGGAGGAGCCTACCGGGGCCCCAGCATTTT. Its protein product is CASSYSWRSLPGPQHF.

The rearrangement uses TRBV15 and TRBJ1-2; D not resolved. V lost 0 bases and J lost 8, with 10 bases in between. Germline CDR1 is LNHNV and CDR2 is YYDKDF (reference sequence). This CDR3 contains 13 residues. The DNA of the CDR3 is TGTGCCACCAGCAGAGAAACGGTTTCCGGCTACACCTTC. Translating it yields CATSRETVSGYTF.

This clone was counted once. The CDR3 here is CASSPPEGGRNQPQHF. Here the CDR3 DNA reads TGTGCCAGCTCACCCCCTGAAGGGGGACGAAATCAGCCCCAGCATTTT. The rearrangement joins TRBV18 to TRBJ1-5; possible D gene TRBD1, 6 bases. CDR1 and CDR2 (germline): KGHSH, LQKENI. V was trimmed by 3 bases and J by 4 bases, leaving 16 bases between them. This CDR3 is built from 16 residues.

V gene TRBV2 combines with J gene TRBJ1-1; 9 nucleotides agree with TRBD1. Trimming cost V 3 bases and J 4 bases; bases outside gene matches: 6. Germline V gene data show CDR1 as SNHLY and CDR2 as FYNNEI. There are 15 residues in the CDR3. The CDR3 DNA sequence: TGTGCCAGCAGTGACTCGGGACAGGGTATCACTGAAGCTTTCTTT. Its protein is CASSDSGQGITEAFF.

This clone was seen once. The chain is built from TRBV30 and TRBJ2-7; the D gene is possibly TRBD2 (5 bases). The CDR3 length is 15 residues. The V end lost 5 bases, the J end lost 4 bases, and 21 bases lay between the germline ends. Germline CDR1 reads GTSNPN; CDR2 reads SVGIG (reference sequence). This chain's CDR3 is CAWALTLRVGYEQYF. CDR3 coding DNA: TGTGCCTGGGCACTCACATTGAGGGTCGGGTACGAGCAGTACTTC.

The chain couples TRBV28 to TRBJ2-1; D unclear. Trimming stripped 6 bases from V and 10 bases from J, with 13 bases between. The CDR3 sequence is 12 residues long. Germline assignment: CDR1 MDHEN and CDR2 SYDVKM. CDR3 amino acids: CASSSVPREQFF. As DNA, the CDR3 is TGTGCCAGCAGCTCTGTACCGAGAGAGCAGTTCTTC.

The CDR3 DNA follows: TGTGCCAGCTCACTCGCCGGGACTAGCGGGAGTTGGTCAGATACGCAGTATTTT. It yields the protein CASSLAGTSGSWSDTQYF. This sequence joins TRBV18 and TRBJ2-3, with 14 bases fitting TRBD2. The ends lost 4 bases at V and 4 bases at J; junction bases unmatched: 10. CDR1 and CDR2 from the germline V gene are KGHSH and LQKENI. The CDR3 covers 18 residues.

The chain combines TRBV5-4 with TRBJ2-2; D remains ambiguous. Per the germline V gene, CDR1 is SGHNT and CDR2 is YYREEE (reference sequence). V lost 3 bases and J 4 bases, leaving 7 bases between the germline ends. CDR3 length: 13 residues. CDR3 protein: CASSSVLTGELFF. The CDR3 DNA reads as TGTGCCAGCAGCTCCGTCCTCACCGGGGAGCTGTTTTTT. The full variable domain, rest sourced from reference TRBV5-4 and TRBJ2-2, is ETGVTQSPTHLIKTRGQQVTLRCSSQSGHNTVSWYQQALGQGPQFIFQYYREEENGRGNFPPRFSGLQFPNYSSELNVNALELDDSALYLCASSSVLTGELFFGEGSRLTVL.